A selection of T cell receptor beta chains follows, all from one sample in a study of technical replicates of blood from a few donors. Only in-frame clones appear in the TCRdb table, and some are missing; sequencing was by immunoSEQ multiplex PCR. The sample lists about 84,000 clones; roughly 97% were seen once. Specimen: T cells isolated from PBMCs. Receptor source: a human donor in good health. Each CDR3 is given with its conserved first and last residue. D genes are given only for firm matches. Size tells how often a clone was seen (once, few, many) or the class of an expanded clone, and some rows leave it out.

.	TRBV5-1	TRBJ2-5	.	TGCGCCAGCAGCCCTGACATCCAAGAGACCCAGTACTTC	CASSPDIQETQYF
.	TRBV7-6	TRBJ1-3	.	TGTGCCAGCAGCTTAGCTCAGCCAGGCTTTGGAAACACCATATATTTT	CASSLAQPGFGNTIYF
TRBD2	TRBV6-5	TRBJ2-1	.	TGTGCCAGCAGTCGGGGGGGGGATGAGCAGTTCTTC	CASSRGGDEQFF
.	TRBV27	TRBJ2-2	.	TGTGCCAGCAGTTTATTAGCAGGGAACATCAGAACGGGGGAGCTGTTTTTT	CASSLLAGNIRTGELFF
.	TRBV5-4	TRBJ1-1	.	TGTGCCAGCAGCTTGGGTGGACAGTACACTGAAGCTTTCTTT	CASSLGGQYTEAFF
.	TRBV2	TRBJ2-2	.	TGTGCCACCATTCACACCGGGGAGCTGTTTTTT	CATIHTGELFF
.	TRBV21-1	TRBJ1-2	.	TGTGCCAGCAGCAAAGTCCTGGACAGGCCTCGTTACTATGGCTACACCTTC	CASSKVLDRPRYYGYTF
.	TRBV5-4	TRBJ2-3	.	TGTGCCAGCAGCTCCCCTCGAGGGGATACGCAGTATTTT	CASSSPRGDTQYF
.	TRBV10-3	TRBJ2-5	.	TGTGCCATCAGTGAAGGCCAGGGGCTTCAAGAGACCCAGTACTTC	CAISEGQGLQETQYF
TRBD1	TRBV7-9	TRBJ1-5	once	TGTGCCAGCAGGGACAGGAATCAGCCCCAGCATTTT	CASRDRNQPQHF
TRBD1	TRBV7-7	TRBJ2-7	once	TGTGCTAGCAGCCCCGGGACAGGGAGCTACGAGCAGTACTTC	CASSPGTGSYEQYF
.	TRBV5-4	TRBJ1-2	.	TGTGCCAGCAGCTTGGAAAGGGGATATGGCTACACCTTC	CASSLERGYGYTF
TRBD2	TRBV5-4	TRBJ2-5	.	TGTGCCAGCAGCCCTGCCTTGGGGACTAGCGGTGGGGTCCAAGAGACCCAGTACTTC	CASSPALGTSGGVQETQYF
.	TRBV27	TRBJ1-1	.	TGTGCCAGCAGTTTTACAGGCCGCACTGAAGCTTTCTTT	CASSFTGRTEAFF
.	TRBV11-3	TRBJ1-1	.	TGTGCCAGCAGCTTCAGGGGTAGAGCTTTCTTT	CASSFRGRAFF
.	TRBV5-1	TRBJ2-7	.	TGCGCCAGCAGCTTTGGCGCTCGGGACTTCGCCTCCTACGAGCAGTACTTC	CASSFGARDFASYEQYF
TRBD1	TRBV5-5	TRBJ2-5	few	TGTGCCAGCAGCCCCTGGGGACAGGGAAAAGAGACCCAGTACTTC	CASSPWGQGKETQYF
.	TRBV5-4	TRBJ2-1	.	TGTGCCAGCAGCTTGGGACCGACTAGTTCCCGTGGGGGTGAGCAGTTCTTC	CASSLGPTSSRGGEQFF
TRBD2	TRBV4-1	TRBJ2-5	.	TGCGCCAGCAGCCATCCCGGACTAGCGGGAGGGCCGGGACAAGAGACCCAGTACTTC	CASSHPGLAGGPGQETQYF
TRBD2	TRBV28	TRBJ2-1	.	TGTGCCAGCAGCTCCAAACTAGCGGGGGGGCTCAATGAGCAGTTCTTC	CASSSKLAGGLNEQFF
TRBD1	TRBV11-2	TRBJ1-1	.	TGTGCCAGCAGCTTAGACCAGGGGGTATTCACTGAAGCTTTCTTT	CASSLDQGVFTEAFF
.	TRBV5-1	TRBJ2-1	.	TGCGCCAGCAGCTTGGAGGCAGGTCTGACGTTGGATGAGCAGTTCTTC	CASSLEAGLTLDEQFF
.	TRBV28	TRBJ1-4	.	TGTGCCAGCAGTTTAGCAGGGTACGAGAATGAAAAACTGTTTTTT	CASSLAGYENEKLFF
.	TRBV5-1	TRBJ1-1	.	TGCGCCAGCAGCTTGTGGGCGTTTGGGGAGGTGAACACTGAAGCTTTCTTT	CASSLWAFGEVNTEAFF
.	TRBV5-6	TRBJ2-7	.	TGTGCCAGCAGCTTTCAAGGGACTGACTACGAGCAGTACTTC	CASSFQGTDYEQYF
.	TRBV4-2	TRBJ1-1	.	TGTGCCAGCAGCCAAAACACACAGGGATCACTTAACACTGAAGCTTTCTTT	CASSQNTQGSLNTEAFF
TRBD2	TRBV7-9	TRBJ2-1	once	TGTGCCAGCAGCTTAGCTCATCTAGCGGGAGGGCACAATGAGCAGTTCTTC	CASSLAHLAGGHNEQFF
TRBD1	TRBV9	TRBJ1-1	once	TGTGCCAGCAGCCAGCAGGGGGACACTGAAGCTTTCTTT	CASSQQGDTEAFF
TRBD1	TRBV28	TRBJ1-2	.	TGTGCCAGCAATCAGGGGGCTGGCGGGTACACCTTC	CASNQGAGGYTF
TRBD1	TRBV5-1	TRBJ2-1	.	TGCGCCAGCAGCTTTGGACAGGTCCAGGGTGAGCAGTTCTTC	CASSFGQVQGEQFF
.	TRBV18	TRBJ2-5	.	TGTGCCAGCTCACCGGGAGCGGTAAAAGAGACCCAGTACTTC	CASSPGAVKETQYF
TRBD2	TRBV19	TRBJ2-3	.	TGTGCCAGCCGGCGGGGGGTCAACACAGATACGCAGTATTTT	CASRRGVNTDTQYF
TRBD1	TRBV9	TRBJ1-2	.	TGTGCCAGCAGCGTTGGGACAGGCGCTCCCAATTATGGCTACACCTTC	CASSVGTGAPNYGYTF
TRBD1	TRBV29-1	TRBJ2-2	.	TGCAGCGCTACCGGGACAGCCGAGGCCGGGGAGCTGTTTTTT	CSATGTAEAGELFF
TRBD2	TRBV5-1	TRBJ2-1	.	TGCGCCAGCAGCCCCCAAGCGGGGGCCTCCTACAATGAGCAGTTCTTC	CASSPQAGASYNEQFF
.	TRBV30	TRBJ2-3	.	TGTGCCTGGAGTGTATCCGGGACTTACACAGATACGCAGTATTTT	CAWSVSGTYTDTQYF
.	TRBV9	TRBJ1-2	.	TGTGCCAGCAGCGCCCAGGGTACAGGTCACTATGGCTACACCTTC	CASSAQGTGHYGYTF
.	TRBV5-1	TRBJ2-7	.	TGCGCCAGCAGCTCCGACAGCTCTGGCGAGCAGTACTTC	CASSSDSSGEQYF
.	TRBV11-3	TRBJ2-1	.	TGTGCCAGCAGCTTTCCCCTTATATTGACAACGAGCTCCTACAATGAGCAGTTCTTC	CASSFPLILTTSSYNEQFF
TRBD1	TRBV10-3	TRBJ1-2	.	TGTGCCATCAGTGATCCCGGGACAGAGGGCAATGGCTACACCTTC	CAISDPGTEGNGYTF
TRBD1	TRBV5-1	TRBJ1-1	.	TGCGCCAGCAGCCCCCAGGGGACAGGAGACGAAGCTTTCTTT	CASSPQGTGDEAFF
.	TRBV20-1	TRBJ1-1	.	TGCAGTGCCCCTACGAATGAAGCTTTCTTT	CSAPTNEAFF